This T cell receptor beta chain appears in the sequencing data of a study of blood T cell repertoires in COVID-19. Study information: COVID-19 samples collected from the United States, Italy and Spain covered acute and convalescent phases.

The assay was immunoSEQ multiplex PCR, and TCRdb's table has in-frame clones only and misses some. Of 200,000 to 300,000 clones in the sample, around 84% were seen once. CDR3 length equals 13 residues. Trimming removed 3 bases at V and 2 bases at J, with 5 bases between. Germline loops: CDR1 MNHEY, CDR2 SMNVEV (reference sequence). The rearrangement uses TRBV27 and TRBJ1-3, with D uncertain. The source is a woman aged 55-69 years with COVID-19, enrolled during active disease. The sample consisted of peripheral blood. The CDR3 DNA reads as TGTGCCAGCAGTTTGGCCGCTGGAAACACCATATATTTT. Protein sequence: CASSLAAGNTIYF.